Described below is a single TCR beta chain sequence and its context. The target antigen is unknown. With a J-beta primer mix and a sample-barcoded 5' primer, a second PCR ran about 6 to 11 cycles. With 12 random nucleotides, a template-switch adaptor tagged each individual cDNA molecule. All samples gave at least 2.5 million CDR3-containing paired-end reads. Each CDR3 protein gets one entry after TCRdb re-called the 5' RACE reads with MiXCR. Here the sample spans some 1,800,000 distinct CDR3 sequences, approximately 39% being singletons. This sample was included in a study of blood T cells in healthy people across ages. Study-level points and caveats: Long-lived and aged donors differed, with more naive CD4+ cells and higher diversity in the long-lived.

This CDR3 contains 16 residues. Trimming took 3 bases from V and 1 from J, leaving 16 bases between them. Germline CDR1 is MNHEY and CDR2 is SVGEGT. This TCR was sampled from a human donor in good health. Sequencing used blood. This chain links TRBV6-2 or TRBV6-3 with TRBJ2-7; tentative D call: TRBD1 (7 bases). The CDR3: CASSYGGGLISYEQYF. The CDR3 DNA reads as TGTGCCAGCAGTTATGGAGGGGGCTTAATATCCTACGAGCAGTACTTC.